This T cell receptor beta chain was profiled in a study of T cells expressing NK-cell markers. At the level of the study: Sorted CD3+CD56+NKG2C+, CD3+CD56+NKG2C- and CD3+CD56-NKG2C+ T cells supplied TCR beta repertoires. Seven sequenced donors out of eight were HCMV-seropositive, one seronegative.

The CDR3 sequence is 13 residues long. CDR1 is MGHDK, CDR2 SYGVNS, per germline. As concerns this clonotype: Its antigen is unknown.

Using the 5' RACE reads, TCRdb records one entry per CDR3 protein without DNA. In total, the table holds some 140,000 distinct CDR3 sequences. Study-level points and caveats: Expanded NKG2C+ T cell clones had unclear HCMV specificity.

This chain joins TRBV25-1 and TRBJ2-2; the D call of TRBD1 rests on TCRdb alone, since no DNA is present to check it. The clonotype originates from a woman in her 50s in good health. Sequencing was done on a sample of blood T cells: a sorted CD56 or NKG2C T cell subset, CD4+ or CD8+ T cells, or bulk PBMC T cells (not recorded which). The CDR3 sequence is CASSDQGGRELFF.